The 30 T cell receptor beta chains given below trace back to one sample, sequenced in a study of radiation and T cells in renal cell carcinoma. The time point is: blood 2 weeks post-SBRT. Stated treatment: 15 Gy SBRT to primary tumor, nephrectomy 4 weeks later. Profiling relied on immunoSEQ multiplex PCR, and the TCRdb table lists in-frame clones only, not all of them. The sample yields some 120,000 clones, 88% seen once. The sample in question was blood, obtained from a patient whose treatment included radiotherapy and nephrectomy. The receptors originated from a woman aged 70-85 years with renal cell carcinoma.

The chain recombines TRBV6-5 with TRBJ1-5; unclear D gene. Between the trimmed V and J ends, which lost 2 bases and 4 bases, there was a span of 6 bases. This CDR3 is built from 13 residues. Germline V lookup: CDR1 MNHEY, CDR2 SVGAGI. Here the CDR3 reads CASSYAANQPQHF. The CDR3 DNA reads TGTGCCAGCAGTTACGCGGCGAATCAGCCCCAGCATTTT.

The rearrangement uses TRBV30 and TRBJ2-1; D is unclear. The V gene lost 4 bases and the J gene lost 7 bases, with 11 bases spanning the gap. The CDR3 has 12 amino acids. Germline V gene lookup returns CDR1 GTSNPN and CDR2 SVGIG (reference sequence). CDR3 DNA sequence: TGTGCCTGGAATGCCGGGTCGAATGAGCAGTTCTTC. Amino acids: CAWNAGSNEQFF.

V is TRBV18 and J is TRBJ2-1; 8 nucleotides agree with TRBD2. From germline, CDR1 is KGHSH and CDR2 LQKENI. The CDR3 sequence is 15 residues long. V was pared by 2 bases and J by 6 bases, with 6 bases of the junction left unmatched. The CDR3 DNA reads TGTGCCAGCTCACCATTGGATCGGGAGGGCAATGAGCAGTTCTTC. Encoded protein: CASSPLDREGNEQFF.

The V call is TRBV19, the J call TRBJ2-1; TRBD2 matches 8 bases. This CDR3 is built from 16 residues. J was trimmed by 2 bases and V by 4 bases; bases with no gene match: 7. From germline, CDR1 is LNHDA and CDR2 SQIVND (reference sequence). In nucleotides, the CDR3 is TGTGCCAGTAGTAACCGCCGGGGGGGGCCCTACAATGAGCAGTTCTTC. Translation gives CASSNRRGGPYNEQFF. The whole variable domain, remainder taken from reference TRBV19 and TRBJ2-1, is DGGITQSPKYLFRKEGQNVTLSCEQNLNHDAMYWYRQDPGQGLRLIYYSQIVNDFQKGDIAEGYSVSREKKESFPLTVTSAQKNPTAFYLCASSNRRGGPYNEQFFGPGTRLTVL.

V gene TRBV6-6 combines with J gene TRBJ1-5, with D perhaps matching TRBD1 (5 bases). CDR3 length: 16 amino acids. Germline-derived CDR1 and CDR2 are MNHNY and SVGAGI (reference sequence). The ends were cut back, 1 base at V and 3 bases at J, with 13 bases in the middle. CDR3 sequence: CASSYFGHEPNQPQHF. CDR3 coding DNA: TGTGCCAGCAGTTACTTTGGACACGAACCCAATCAGCCCCAGCATTTT.

V gene TRBV2 combines with J gene TRBJ2-7; D may be TRBD2 (7 bases). Germline V CDR1 and CDR2: SNHLY, FYNNEI. The CDR3 runs 16 residues. Between the trimmed V and J ends, which lost 3 bases and 0 bases, there was a span of 15 bases. CDR3 sequence reads: CASSDARGAVSYEQYF. The DNA for the CDR3 is TGTGCCAGCAGTGATGCCCGGGGGGCTGTCTCCTACGAGCAGTACTTC.

The chain joins TRBV2 to TRBJ2-2, with TRBD1 matching 7 bases. After removal of 9 bases from V and 6 bases from J, the junction contained 7 bases not matched to a gene. The CDR3 covers 13 residues. From germline, CDR1 is SNHLY and CDR2 FYNNEI. CDR3 amino acids: CAREGATSGELFF. The DNA of the CDR3 is TGTGCCAGAGAGGGGGCTACGTCCGGGGAGCTGTTTTTT.

The rearrangement uses TRBV27 and TRBJ2-2; D may be TRBD1 or TRBD2 (5 bases each). The V and J ends lost 3 bases and 1 base respectively, with 12 bases between them. CDR3 length equals 16 residues. Germline CDR1 reads MNHEY; CDR2 reads SMNVEV (reference sequence). The CDR3 is CASSLGLGVNTGELFF. For the CDR3, the DNA is TGTGCCAGCAGTTTGGGGCTGGGGGTGAACACCGGGGAGCTGTTTTTT.

The chain has TRBV28 and TRBJ1-3, with D perhaps TRBD1 (6 bases). Germline CDR1 reads MDHEN; CDR2 reads SYDVKM. The CDR3 extends over 13 amino acids. Trimming took off 3 bases at V and 11 bases at J, with 14 bases between the two ends. CDR3 sequence: CASSFPGQLSIYF. Written as DNA, the CDR3 is TGTGCCAGCAGTTTTCCCGGACAGTTGTCCATATATTTT. The variable domain in full, completed from reference TRBV28 and TRBJ1-3, reads DVKVTQSSRYLVKRTGEKVFLECVQDMDHENMFWYRQDPGLGLRLIYFSYDVKMKEKGDIPEGYSVSREKKERFSLILESASTNQTSMYLCASSFPGQLSIYFGEGSWLTVV.

In this sample, this clone turned up a few times. The chain joins TRBV7-2 to TRBJ1-1; D is uncertain. The germline V and J ends were trimmed by 0 bases and 5 bases, with 10 bases remaining between them. Germline CDR1 is SGHTA and CDR2 is FQGNSA. The CDR3 sequence is 14 residues long. CDR3: CASSLALSWTEAFF. The CDR3 DNA follows: TGTGCCAGCAGCTTAGCCCTGAGTTGGACTGAAGCTTTCTTT. The whole variable domain, remainder taken from reference TRBV7-2 and TRBJ1-1, is GAGVSQSPSNKVTEKGKDVELRCDPISGHTALYWYRQSLGQGLEFLIYFQGNSAPDKSGLPSDRFSAERTGGSVSTLTIQRTQQEDSAVYLCASSLALSWTEAFFGQGTRLTVV.

The J gene is TRBJ1-5, the V gene TRBV30, with D perhaps matching TRBD1 (5 bases). There are 14 residues in the CDR3. V lost 0 bases to trimming and J lost 1 base, with 7 bases between them. Germline assignment: CDR1 GTSNPN and CDR2 SVGIG (reference sequence). CDR3 amino acids: CAWSVWGSNQPQHF. In DNA form, the CDR3 reads TGTGCCTGGAGTGTATGGGGGAGCAATCAGCCCCAGCATTTT.

The table lists this clone with a count of one. The chain carries TRBV18 and TRBJ1-1; no definite D call. Germline lookup yields CDR1 KGHSH and CDR2 LQKENI. Trimming cost V 3 bases and J 1 base, with 9 bases left between them. The CDR3 has 14 amino acids. The CDR3 region has the DNA TGTGCCAGCTCACCGGGGAATAGGAACACTGAAGCTTTCTTT. Its translation: CASSPGNRNTEAFF. Based on the CDR3 plus reference TRBV18 and TRBJ1-1, the full variable domain is NAGVMQNPRHLVRRRGQEARLRCSPMKGHSHVYWYRQLPEEGLKFMVYLQKENIIDESGMPKERFSAEFPKEGPSILRIQQVVRGDSAAYFCASSPGNRNTEAFFGQGTRLTVV.

In its sample, this clone was seen once. This sequence joins TRBV6-6 and TRBJ2-7; no reliable D call. With 7 bases removed from V and 0 bases from J, the gap between germline ends came to 10 bases. Germline V gives CDR1 MNHNY, CDR2 SVGAGI (reference sequence). The CDR3 is made up of 13 amino acids. The CDR3 bases are TGTGCCAGCAAGGGAAGAAACTCCTACGAGCAGTACTTC. It is translated as CASKGRNSYEQYF.

The rearrangement joins TRBV9 to TRBJ2-1; maybe TRBD1 (5 bases). The germline gives CDR1 SGDLS, CDR2 YYNGEE. V lost 4 bases, J lost 7 bases, and 18 bases lay in between. The CDR3 sequence is 15 residues long. CDR3 DNA: TGTGCCAGCAGCCAGGGCCCCGGCGAGGTGAATGAGCAGTTCTTC. Translation: CASSQGPGEVNEQFF.

This chain joins TRBV29-1 and TRBJ2-1; the match to TRBD2 covers 10 bases. Looked up from germline, CDR1 is SQVTM and CDR2 is ANQGSEA. The CDR3 has 14 amino acids. V dropped 4 bases and J dropped 6; count of bases not matched to a gene: 6. This CDR3 reads CSVGGSGGPNEQFF. CDR3 DNA sequence: TGCAGCGTTGGGGGTAGCGGGGGGCCCAATGAGCAGTTCTTC.

This chain links TRBV19 with TRBJ1-4; D may be TRBD1 (6 bases). CDR3 length: 15 amino acids. Germline V gene data show CDR1 as LNHDA and CDR2 as SQIVND (reference sequence). Trimming removed 5 bases from V and 8 bases from J, with 18 bases in between. The CDR3 loop is CASSPRSGEEEKLFF. CDR3 bases: TGTGCCAGTAGTCCCCGTTCAGGGGAGGAAGAAAAACTGTTTTTT. Combining the CDR3 with reference TRBV19 and TRBJ1-4 gives the whole variable domain DGGITQSPKYLFRKEGQNVTLSCEQNLNHDAMYWYRQDPGQGLRLIYYSQIVNDFQKGDIAEGYSVSREKKESFPLTVTSAQKNPTAFYLCASSPRSGEEEKLFFGSGTQLSVL.

Concerning this clone: At the DNA level, this CDR3 is encoded by other sequences in the same sample as well. J is TRBJ2-2 and V is TRBV5-4; D is unresolved. This CDR3 contains 15 residues. The germline V gene has CDR1 SGHNT and CDR2 YYREEE (reference sequence). V dropped 0 bases and J dropped 3 bases, with 9 bases sitting between them. The CDR3 coding sequence is TGTGCCAGCAGCTTGGTGGGTTTGGACACCGGGGAGCTGTTTTTT. This translates into CASSLVGLDTGELFF.

The chain has TRBV7-9 and TRBJ2-7; 8 positions match TRBD1. Unmatched junction bases numbered 0, after V lost 4 bases and J lost 1 base. Germline assignment: CDR1 SEHNR and CDR2 FQNEAQ (reference sequence). The CDR3 covers 13 residues. In DNA form, the CDR3 reads TGTGCCAGCAGCTGGGACAGGTCCTACGAGCAGTACTTC. It translates to CASSWDRSYEQYF.

This rearrangement joins TRBV7-2 to TRBJ2-1; 7 bases match TRBD2. J gave up 12 bases and V 5 bases, and 19 bases lay outside the gene matches. The length of the CDR3 is 16 residues. The germline gives CDR1 SGHTA, CDR2 FQGNSA. The CDR3 here is CASSAGSPTSPLRQFF. CDR3 DNA: TGTGCCAGCAGCGCCGGGTCCCCGACTAGCCCCCTGAGGCAGTTCTTC. Combining the CDR3 with reference TRBV7-2 and TRBJ2-1 gives the whole variable domain GAGVSQSPSNKVTEKGKDVELRCDPISGHTALYWYRQSLGQGLEFLIYFQGNSAPDKSGLPSDRFSAERTGGSVSTLTIQRTQQEDSAVYLCASSAGSPTSPLRQFFGPGTRLTVL.

The J gene is TRBJ1-2, the V gene TRBV28; tentatively, D is TRBD1 (6 bases). CDR1 MDHEN and CDR2 SYDVKM come from the germline V gene. With 5 bases removed from V and 7 bases from J, the gap between germline ends came to 17 bases. This CDR3 contains 14 residues. CDR3 region: CASSPPDSRAGYTF. DNA of the CDR3: TGTGCCAGCAGTCCCCCGGACAGTAGAGCTGGCTACACCTTC.

J is TRBJ2-3 and V is TRBV4-3, with 9 bases lining up with TRBD1. Losses at the gene ends were 2 bases for V and 8 bases for J; bases not matched to a gene: 11. The CDR3 is 16 residues long. The germline CDR1 and CDR2 sequences are LGHNA and YSLEER. DNA for the CDR3: TGCGCCAGCAGCCAAATCCCGGGACAGGGTGTTGGTACGCAGTATTTT. This translates into CASSQIPGQGVGTQYF.

V gene TRBV6-5 combines with J gene TRBJ1-1, with D hard to call. CDR3 length: 13 residues. Germline V gene lookup returns CDR1 MNHEY and CDR2 SVGAGI. V was clipped by 2 bases and J by 2 bases, with 6 bases between them. The CDR3 coding sequence is TGTGCCAGCAGTTACAAAGCAAACACTGAAGCTTTCTTT. This codes for CASSYKANTEAFF.

DNA of the CDR3: TGTGCCAGTAGAGGAACAGGGCTTAGTGAAAAACTGTTTTTT. Encoded protein: CASRGTGLSEKLFF. This chain joins TRBV19 and TRBJ1-4; the D gene is possibly TRBD1 (6 bases). Deletions cut 6 bases from V and 7 bases from J, with 15 bases between. Germline loops: CDR1 LNHDA, CDR2 SQIVND (reference sequence). The CDR3 covers 14 residues.

The chain is built from TRBV7-6 and TRBJ1-1; D is unresolved. This CDR3 has 13 residues. Trimming removed 5 bases at V and 1 base at J, with 8 bases between. The V gene's germline CDR1 is SGHVS and CDR2 FNYEAQ. CDR3 sequence: CASSPGPNTEAFF. The CDR3 coding sequence is TGTGCCAGCAGCCCCGGGCCGAACACTGAAGCTTTCTTT.

The chain has TRBV19 and TRBJ2-6, with D possibly matching TRBD1 (5 bases). Looked up from germline, CDR1 is LNHDA and CDR2 is SQIVND (reference sequence). The CDR3 extends over 14 amino acids. Trimming left V 5 bases short and J 1 base short, with 6 bases between. DNA for the CDR3: TGTGCCAGTAGTCCAGGGTCTGGGGCCAACGTCCTGACTTTC. It yields the protein CASSPGSGANVLTF.

The chain joins TRBV29-1 to TRBJ1-5, with D maybe TRBD1 (6 bases). With 4 bases removed from V and 5 bases from J, the gap between germline ends came to 12 bases. Per germline, CDR1 SQVTM and CDR2 ANQGSEA. This CDR3 has 13 residues. CDR3 nucleotide sequence: TGCAGCGTTGTTGCGGGGGCGGATCAGCCCCAGCATTTT. This encodes CSVVAGADQPQHF.

This clone showed up just once. The chain has TRBV5-5 and TRBJ2-6; TRBD2 matches 7 bases. The CDR3 runs to 16 residues. V gave up 0 bases and J gave up 4 bases; unmatched junction bases: 4. In germline, CDR1 is SGHKS, CDR2 YYEKEE (reference sequence). The CDR3 protein is CASSLVGGTGANVLTF. Written as DNA, the CDR3 is TGTGCCAGCAGCTTGGTCGGGGGGACCGGGGCCAACGTCCTGACTTTC.

The genes are TRBV5-1 and TRBJ1-1; D call uncertain. This CDR3 is 14 amino acids long. The germline V and J ends were trimmed by 2 bases and 3 bases, with 11 bases remaining between them. CDR1 is SGHRS and CDR2 is YFSETQ in the germline V gene. This CDR3 is CASSLTGKDTEAFF. CDR3 sequence (DNA): TGCGCCAGCAGCTTAACGGGGAAGGACACTGAAGCTTTCTTT. Drawing the rest from reference TRBV5-1 and TRBJ1-1, the complete variable domain is KAGVTQTPRYLIKTRGQQVTLSCSPISGHRSVSWYQQTPGQGLQFLFEYFSETQRNKGNFPGRFSGRQFSNSRSEMNVSTLELGDSALYLCASSLTGKDTEAFFGQGTRLTVV.

V and J are TRBV5-1 and TRBJ2-1; 12 bases match TRBD2. Germline assignment: CDR1 SGHRS and CDR2 YFSETQ. J was trimmed by 4 bases and V by 1 base; bases with no gene match: 0. The CDR3 has 15 amino acids. CDR3 region: CASSLTSGGYNEQFF. Here the CDR3 DNA reads TGCGCCAGCAGCTTGACTAGCGGGGGGTACAATGAGCAGTTCTTC. The whole variable domain, filled in from reference TRBV5-1 and TRBJ2-1, reads KAGVTQTPRYLIKTRGQQVTLSCSPISGHRSVSWYQQTPGQGLQFLFEYFSETQRNKGNFPGRFSGRQFSNSRSEMNVSTLELGDSALYLCASSLTSGGYNEQFFGPGTRLTVL.

This clone showed up just once. The chain is built from TRBV4-2 and TRBJ2-1, with TRBD1 matching over 8 bases. From germline, CDR1 is LGHNA and CDR2 YNFKEQ. V lost 1 base to trimming and J lost 3 bases; unmatched junction nucleotides: 5. The CDR3 totals 16 residues. The CDR3 coding sequence is TGTGCCAGCAGCCAAGCGCAGGGGGCGGGCTACAATGAGCAGTTCTTC. Translation: CASSQAQGAGYNEQFF.